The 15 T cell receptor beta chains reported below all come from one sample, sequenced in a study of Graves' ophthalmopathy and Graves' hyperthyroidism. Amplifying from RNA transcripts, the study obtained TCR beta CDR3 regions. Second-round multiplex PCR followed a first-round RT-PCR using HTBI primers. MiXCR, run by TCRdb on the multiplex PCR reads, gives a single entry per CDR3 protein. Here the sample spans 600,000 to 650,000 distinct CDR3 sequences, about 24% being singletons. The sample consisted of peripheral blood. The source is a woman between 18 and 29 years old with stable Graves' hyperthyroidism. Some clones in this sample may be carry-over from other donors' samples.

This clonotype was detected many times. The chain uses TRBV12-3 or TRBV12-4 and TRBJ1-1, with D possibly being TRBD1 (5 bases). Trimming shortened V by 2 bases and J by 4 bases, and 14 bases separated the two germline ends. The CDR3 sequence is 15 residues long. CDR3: CASSLLRGLGTEAFF. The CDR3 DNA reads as TGTGCCAGCAGTTTATTGCGGGGCTTGGGCACTGAAGCTTTCTTT.

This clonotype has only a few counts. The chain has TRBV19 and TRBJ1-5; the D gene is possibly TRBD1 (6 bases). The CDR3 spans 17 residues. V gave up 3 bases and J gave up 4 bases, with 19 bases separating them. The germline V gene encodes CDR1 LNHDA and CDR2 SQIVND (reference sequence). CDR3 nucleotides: TGTGCCAGTAGTATTTTCTATCGGGCAGGGGTTAATCAGCCCCAGCATTTT. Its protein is CASSIFYRAGVNQPQHF.

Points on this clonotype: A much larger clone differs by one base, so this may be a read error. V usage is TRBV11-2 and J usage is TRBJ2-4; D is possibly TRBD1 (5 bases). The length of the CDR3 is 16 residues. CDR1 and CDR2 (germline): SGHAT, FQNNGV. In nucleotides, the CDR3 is TGTGCCAGCAGCTTAGACAGACAGTTAGCCAAAAACATTCAGCACTTC. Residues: CASSLDRQLAKNIQHF. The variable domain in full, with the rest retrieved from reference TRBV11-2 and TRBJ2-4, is EAGVAQSPRYKIIEKRQSVAFWCNPISGHATLYWYQQILGQGPKLLIQFQNNGVVDDSQLPKDRFSAERLKGVDSTLKIQPAKLEDSAVYLCASSLDRQLAKNIQHFGAGTRLSVL.

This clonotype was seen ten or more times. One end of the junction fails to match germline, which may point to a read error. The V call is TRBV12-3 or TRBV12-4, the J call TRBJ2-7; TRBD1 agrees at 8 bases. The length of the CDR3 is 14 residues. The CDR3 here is CTSTLGGQGYEQYF. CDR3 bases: TGTACCAGCACCTTGGGAGGACAGGGTTACGAGCAGTACTTC.

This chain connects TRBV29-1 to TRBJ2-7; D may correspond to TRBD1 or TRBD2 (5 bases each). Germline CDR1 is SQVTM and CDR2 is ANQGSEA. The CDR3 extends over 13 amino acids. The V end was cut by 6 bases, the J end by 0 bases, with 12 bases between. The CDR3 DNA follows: TGCAGCGTCCGGGGCAGATACTCCTACGAGCAGTACTTC. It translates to CSVRGRYSYEQYF.

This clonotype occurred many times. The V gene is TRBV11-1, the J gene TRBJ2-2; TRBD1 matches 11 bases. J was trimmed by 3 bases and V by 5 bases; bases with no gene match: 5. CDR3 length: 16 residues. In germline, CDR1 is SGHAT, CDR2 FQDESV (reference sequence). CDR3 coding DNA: TGTGCCAGCAGCCCTAGGACAGGGGGCGACACCGGGGAGCTGTTTTTT. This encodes CASSPRTGGDTGELFF.

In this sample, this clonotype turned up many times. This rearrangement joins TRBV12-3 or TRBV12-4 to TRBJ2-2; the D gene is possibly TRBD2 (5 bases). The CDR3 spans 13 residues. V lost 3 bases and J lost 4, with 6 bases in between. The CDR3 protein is CASSFGVTGELFF. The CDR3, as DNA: TGTGCCAGCAGTTTCGGGGTCACCGGGGAGCTGTTTTTT.

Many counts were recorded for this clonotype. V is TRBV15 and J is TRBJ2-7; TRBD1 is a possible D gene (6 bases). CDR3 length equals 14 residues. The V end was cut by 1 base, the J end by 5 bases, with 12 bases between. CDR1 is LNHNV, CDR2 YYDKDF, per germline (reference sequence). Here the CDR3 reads CATSRVQGIHEQYF. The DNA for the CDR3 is TGTGCCACCAGCAGAGTCCAGGGGATCCACGAGCAGTACTTC.

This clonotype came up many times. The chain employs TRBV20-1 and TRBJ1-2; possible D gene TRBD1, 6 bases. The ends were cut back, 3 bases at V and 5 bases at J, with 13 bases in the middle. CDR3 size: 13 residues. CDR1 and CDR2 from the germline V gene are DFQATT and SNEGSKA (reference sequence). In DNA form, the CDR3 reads TGCAGTGCTAGTACCTGGGGGGCGTATGGCTACACCTTC. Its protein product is CSASTWGAYGYTF.

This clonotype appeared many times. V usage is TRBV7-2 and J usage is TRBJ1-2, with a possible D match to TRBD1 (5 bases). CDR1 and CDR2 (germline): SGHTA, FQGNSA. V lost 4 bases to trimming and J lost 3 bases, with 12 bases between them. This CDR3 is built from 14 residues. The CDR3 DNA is TGTGCCAGCAGCTACGGGGGTTACGACTATGGCTACACCTTC. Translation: CASSYGGYDYGYTF. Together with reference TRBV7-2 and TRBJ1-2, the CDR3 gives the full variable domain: GAGVSQSPSNKVTEKGKDVELRCDPISGHTALYWYRQSLGQGLEFLIYFQGNSAPDKSGLPSDRFSAERTGGSVSTLTIQRTQQEDSAVYLCASSYGGYDYGYTFGSGTRLTVV.

The CDR3 loop reads CAFLTQWTGELFF. CDR3 coding DNA: TGTGCCTTTCTAACCCAGTGGACCGGGGAGCTGTTTTTT. J is TRBJ2-2 and V is TRBV2; no firm D call. The CDR3 totals 13 residues. Per the germline V gene, CDR1 is SNHLY and CDR2 is FYNNEI. Trimming cost V 11 bases and J 5 bases, with 15 bases left between them. The full variable domain, in which reference TRBV2 and TRBJ2-2 provide the parts outside the CDR3, is EPEVTQTPSHQVTQMGQEVILRCVPISNHLYFYWYRQILGQKVEFLVSFYNNEISEKSEIFDDQFSVERPDGSNFTLKIRSTKLEDSAMYFCAFLTQWTGELFFGEGSRLTVL.

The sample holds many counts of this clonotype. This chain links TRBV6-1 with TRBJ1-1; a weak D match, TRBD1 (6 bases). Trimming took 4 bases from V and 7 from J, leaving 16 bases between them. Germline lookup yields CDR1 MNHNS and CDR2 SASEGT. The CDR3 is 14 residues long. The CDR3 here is CASSGTGTRDEAFF. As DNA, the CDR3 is TGTGCCAGCAGTGGGACCGGGACAAGGGATGAAGCTTTCTTT.

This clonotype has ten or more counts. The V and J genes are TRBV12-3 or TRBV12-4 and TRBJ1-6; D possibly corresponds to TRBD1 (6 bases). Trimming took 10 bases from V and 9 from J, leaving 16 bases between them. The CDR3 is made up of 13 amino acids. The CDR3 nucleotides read TGTGCCACAGCCAGACAGGATCGTTCACCCCTCCACTTT. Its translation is CATARQDRSPLHF.

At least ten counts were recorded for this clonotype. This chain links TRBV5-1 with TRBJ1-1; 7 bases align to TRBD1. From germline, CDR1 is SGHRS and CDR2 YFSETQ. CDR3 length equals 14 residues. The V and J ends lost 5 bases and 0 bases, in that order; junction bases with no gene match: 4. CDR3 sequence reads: CASRAGTVNTEAFF. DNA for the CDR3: TGCGCCAGCAGAGCGGGGACAGTGAACACTGAAGCTTTCTTT.

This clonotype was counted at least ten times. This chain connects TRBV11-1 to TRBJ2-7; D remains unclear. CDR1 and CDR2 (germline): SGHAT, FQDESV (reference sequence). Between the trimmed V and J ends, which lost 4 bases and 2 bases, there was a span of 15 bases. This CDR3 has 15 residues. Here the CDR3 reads CASSSRLTDAYEQYF. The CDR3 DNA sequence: TGTGCCAGCAGCTCACGTTTGACGGACGCCTACGAGCAGTACTTC.